This T cell receptor (beta chain) was identified in a study of beta chain features in type 1 diabetes. Points from the study as a whole: Comparison showed that naive, central memory and Treg TCRB repertoires appeared more similar among patients than among healthy donors. For TCRB rearrangement, an influence of HLA type remained unresolved here.

With respect to this clone: Its specificity is unknown.

Donors contributed one heparinised blood draw apiece, averaging around 100 mL. The germline V gene has CDR1 SGDLS and CDR2 YYNGEE. V gave up 0 bases and J gave up 7 bases, with 13 bases separating them. This CDR3 is built from 14 residues. Reverse transcription of all isolated RNA meant that expressed TCRB transcripts were sequenced. Measured with immunoSEQ multiplex PCR; TCRdb has only the in-frame clones, and not every one. Here the sample spans 300,000 to 350,000 clones, 12% to 15% being singletons. The chain has TRBV9 and TRBJ1-1; possible D gene TRBD1, 5 bases. What was sequenced was central memory CD4+ T cells from blood. The source of this sequence is a man aged 25 to 40 in good health. CDR3 protein: CASSVGWGAGEAFF. DNA for the CDR3: TGTGCCAGCAGCGTAGGCTGGGGCGCAGGTGAAGCTTTCTTT.